A selection of T cell receptor beta chains follows, all from one sample in a study of cytomegalovirus exposure and HLA in healthy donors. Here immunoSEQ multiplex PCR was the method, and the copy in TCRdb shows in-frame clones only, minus some. The sample has about 82,000 clones, less than 80% seen once; the top ten hold roughly 13%. Material for sequencing was PBMCs. The receptors originated from a human donor in good health. CDR3s include the opening cysteine and the closing phenylalanine or tryptophan. The D gene is left open where the match is weak. Rows may omit the clone size; those that give it use once, few, many or a size class.

j_call,d_call,v_call,clone_size,cdr3_nt,cdr3_aa
TRBJ1-2,NA,TRBV23-1,NA,TGCGCCAGCAGTCAACCAGGGAAGGGCTACACCTTC,CASSQPGKGYTF
TRBJ1-4,TRBD1,TRBV15,NA,TGTGCCACCAGCAGAGACCCGAGGGACAGGGCTCTTGGAAAACTGTTTTTT,CATSRDPRDRALGKLFF
TRBJ2-5,TRBD2,TRBV27,NA,TGTGCCAGCAGTCCGACTAGCGGGGTCCAAGAGACCCAGTACTTC,CASSPTSGVQETQYF
TRBJ1-1,NA,TRBV7-2,few,TGTGCCAGCAGCCCAATTACACTGAACACTGAAGCTTTCTTT,CASSPITLNTEAFF
TRBJ2-1,TRBD1,TRBV6-5,few,TGTGCCAGCACGGGACAGTTATACAATGAGCAGTTCTTC,CASTGQLYNEQFF
TRBJ2-3,NA,TRBV2,NA,TGTGCCAGCAGAGACAGGACAGATACGCAGTATTTT,CASRDRTDTQYF
TRBJ1-1,NA,TRBV14,once,TGTGCCAGCAGCCGATTGGGGGGGCAGGGTAGGTACGAAGCTTTCTTT,CASSRLGGQGRYEAFF
TRBJ2-1,TRBD1,TRBV7-9,once,TGTGCCAGCAGCTTAACACAGGGGGGCTCCCCCTACGGTGAGCAGTTCTTC,CASSLTQGGSPYGEQFF
TRBJ2-7,TRBD1,TRBV6-5,few,TGTGCCAGCAGTGGAGACAGGGCCGAGCAGTACTTC,CASSGDRAEQYF
TRBJ2-1,NA,TRBV2,NA,TGTGCCAGCAGTGGAACTCTAACTGAGCAGTTCTTC,CASSGTLTEQFF
TRBJ1-1,NA,TRBV19,NA,TGTGCCAGTCTGAAACAGGATGAAGCTTTCTTT,CASLKQDEAFF
TRBJ2-7,NA,TRBV5-8,NA,TGTGCCAGCAGCTTTCAGGGAGGCTACGAGCAGTACTTC,CASSFQGGYEQYF
TRBJ2-3,NA,TRBV7-2,NA,TGTGCCAGCAGCTTATGGGGCGGGGGCACAGATACGCAGTATTTT,CASSLWGGGTDTQYF
TRBJ1-4,NA,TRBV27,NA,TGTGCCAGCAGTTTACCCCTGTCCGGTATTAAGGGGAAAGAAAAACTGTTTTTT,CASSLPLSGIKGKEKLFF
TRBJ1-2,NA,TRBV4-3,NA,TGCGCCAGCAGCCAAGATGTAGGAGGGATGGACTATGGCTACACCTTC,CASSQDVGGMDYGYTF
TRBJ1-4,NA,TRBV27,NA,TGTGCCAGCAGTCCCCGATGGGGGGCAACTAATGAAAAACTGTTTTTT,CASSPRWGATNEKLFF
TRBJ1-5,TRBD1,TRBV7-9,NA,TGTGCCAGCAGCCCAGATCAGACAGGGGCGGATCAGCCCCAGCATTTT,CASSPDQTGADQPQHF
TRBJ1-2,TRBD1,TRBV29-1,NA,TGCAGCGTTGCTAGGGACAGGGGCTATGGCTACACCTTC,CSVARDRGYGYTF
TRBJ1-5,NA,TRBV27,NA,TGTGCCAGCAGTTTAGAGGGAGGTGGCAATCAGCCCCAGCATTTT,CASSLEGGGNQPQHF
TRBJ2-1,NA,TRBV5-4,NA,TGTGCCAGCAGCTTGGGGGGGCGTTACAATGAGCAGTTCTTC,CASSLGGRYNEQFF
TRBJ1-2,NA,TRBV7-9,NA,TGTGCCAGCACCCCCGACGGGCAGGGTGGCTACACCTTC,CASTPDGQGGYTF
TRBJ1-3,NA,TRBV5-5,NA,TGTGCCAGCAGCCGATCAACCACTTCTGGAAACACCATATATTTT,CASSRSTTSGNTIYF
TRBJ1-5,TRBD1,TRBV7-2,NA,TGTGCCAGCAGCTTGGCCAGGGGGGAGAATCAGCCCCAGCATTTT,CASSLARGENQPQHF
TRBJ2-7,TRBD1,TRBV18,NA,TGTGCCAGCTCACCACCACAGGGGCAGCAGTACTTC,CASSPPQGQQYF
TRBJ1-3,NA,TRBV4-1,NA,TGCGCCAGCAGCCAAGATAGAGAGAGAGTCGTCTCTGGAAACACCATATATTTT,CASSQDRERVVSGNTIYF
TRBJ2-1,TRBD2,TRBV7-2,NA,TGTGCCAGCAGCTTAGCGGGCGGGGGGGCCTACAATGAGCAGTTCTTC,CASSLAGGGAYNEQFF
TRBJ2-1,TRBD2,TRBV9,NA,TGTGCCAGCAGCGTAGTTGGGGGGGGAAGCTATGAGCAGTTCTTC,CASSVVGGGSYEQFF
TRBJ2-5,TRBD1,TRBV5-5,NA,TGTGCCAGCAGCAGGGGACAGGGGGGGAGCTTCCAAGAGACCCAGTACTTC,CASSRGQGGSFQETQYF
TRBJ1-1,TRBD1,TRBV9,NA,TGTGCCAGCAGCGTAGCCACAGGGGGCACTGAAGCTTTCTTT,CASSVATGGTEAFF
TRBJ1-1,NA,TRBV5-4,once,TGTGCCAGCAGCTTGGACAGCCTGGGCACTGAAGCTTTCTTT,CASSLDSLGTEAFF
TRBJ2-7,TRBD2,TRBV4-3,NA,TGCGCCAGCAGCCAAGACTTGGCGGGAGCGTCCCACTACGAGCAGTACTTC,CASSQDLAGASHYEQYF
TRBJ2-7,NA,TRBV4-3,NA,TGCGCCAGCAGCCAAGATGTTATCCGACAGCCCTACGAGCAGTACTTC,CASSQDVIRQPYEQYF
TRBJ2-7,TRBD2,TRBV11-2,NA,TGTGCCAGCAGCCTGGGAGGGACTAGGAACGACGAGCAGTACTTC,CASSLGGTRNDEQYF
TRBJ2-3,NA,TRBV6-6,NA,TGTGCCAGTACACTAGATTACACAGATACGCAGTATTTT,CASTLDYTDTQYF
TRBJ1-4,NA,TRBV7-2,NA,TGTGCCAGCAGCTGGGACACCACAACTAATGAAAAACTGTTTTTT,CASSWDTTTNEKLFF
TRBJ1-1,NA,TRBV10-1,NA,TGCGCCAGCAGTGAGTCGAGAGGTCCGGGCACTGAAGCTTTCTTT,CASSESRGPGTEAFF
TRBJ2-1,TRBD1,TRBV27,NA,TGTGCCAGCCACATCGGGACAGGGATCAATGAGCAGTTCTTC,CASHIGTGINEQFF
TRBJ2-1,TRBD2,TRBV10-3,NA,TGTGCCATCAAGGGGACTAGCGGGGGGGCCGGTGAGAATGAGCAGTTCTTC,CAIKGTSGGAGENEQFF
TRBJ1-5,TRBD1,TRBV6-1,NA,TGTGCCAGCAGTGTAGGACAGGGCCCCAATCGGCCCCAGCATTTT,CASSVGQGPNRPQHF
TRBJ1-6,TRBD1,TRBV28,NA,TGTGCCAGCAGTTTAAGGGACAGGCCTGTCCCCCTCCACTTT,CASSLRDRPVPLHF
TRBJ2-7,TRBD2,TRBV5-1,NA,TGCGCCAGCAGTTCGACTAGCGGATCCTACGAGCAGTACTTC,CASSSTSGSYEQYF
TRBJ2-1,TRBD2,TRBV5-1,NA,TGCGCCAGCAGCTCCCTAGCGGGGGAGGATGAGCAGTTCTTC,CASSSLAGEDEQFF